Listed here are 10 T cell receptor beta chains from one sample, sequenced in a study of shared T cell receptors in the human thymus. TCRdb's copy holds only in-frame clones and misses some; the assay was immunoSEQ multiplex PCR. The sample shows roughly 550,000 clones, around three quarters of them seen only once. These data also formed part of another study, on human thymus T cells.

Sequences were obtained from thymocytes. The source is a boy under two years old with a congenital heart defect.

This clone was counted between two and nine times. This chain joins TRBV19 and TRBJ2-1; 8 bases line up with TRBD2. Trimming cost V 5 bases and J 8 bases; bases outside gene matches: 5. The CDR3 consists of 13 residues. Germline CDR1 reads LNHDA; CDR2 reads SQIVND (reference sequence). The CDR3: CASSWSGGYEQFF. DNA of the CDR3: TGTGCCAGTAGTTGGAGCGGGGGCTATGAGCAGTTCTTC.

This clone came up once. V gene TRBV27 combines with J gene TRBJ2-3; 9 positions match TRBD2. The CDR3 extends over 14 amino acids. From germline, CDR1 is MNHEY and CDR2 SMNVEV (reference sequence). V lost 6 bases and J lost 5; bases outside the gene matches: 6. This CDR3 is CASRVAGARDTQYF. CDR3 coding DNA: TGTGCCAGCAGGGTAGCGGGAGCGAGAGATACGCAGTATTTT.

J is TRBJ2-3 and V is TRBV4-1, with D perhaps TRBD2 (7 bases). CDR1 and CDR2 (germline): MGHRA, YSYEKL. Deletions cut 1 base from V and 2 bases from J, with 10 bases between. The CDR3 totals 15 residues. Here the CDR3 reads CASSQVGGLTDTQYF. The DNA for the CDR3 is TGCGCCAGCAGCCAAGTCGGGGGGCTCACAGATACGCAGTATTTT.

V is TRBV30 and J is TRBJ2-7, with TRBD1 matching over 7 bases. There are 16 residues in the CDR3. Germline lookup yields CDR1 GTSNPN and CDR2 SVGIG (reference sequence). With V trimmed by 0 bases and J by 5 bases, 13 bases remained unmatched. The CDR3 loop reads CAWSVGEGTEPHEQYF. CDR3 DNA: TGTGCCTGGAGTGTAGGGGAAGGGACAGAGCCCCACGAGCAGTACTTC.

The chain links TRBV4-1 to TRBJ1-5; 8 bases agree with TRBD1. With 0 bases clipped from V and 2 bases from J, the junction kept 9 bases outside the gene matches. Germline V gene data show CDR1 as MGHRA and CDR2 as YSYEKL. CDR3 length: 18 residues. Here the CDR3 reads CASSQEGQDRGCNQPQHF. The CDR3 bases are TGCGCCAGCAGCCAAGAGGGACAGGATAGAGGGTGCAATCAGCCCCAGCATTTT.

The V call is TRBV9, the J call TRBJ2-7; D is unclear. This CDR3 is 13 amino acids long. V was trimmed by 3 bases and J by 3 bases, leaving 10 bases between them. From germline, CDR1 is SGDLS and CDR2 YYNGEE. CDR3 DNA sequence: TGTGCCAGCAGCGGAGACCGGAGCTACGAGCAGTACTTC. Protein product: CASSGDRSYEQYF.

This clone was counted only a few times. J is TRBJ2-3 and V is TRBV30; 10 positions match TRBD1. Germline trimming cut 7 bases from V and 2 bases from J; bases unmatched to any gene: 15. CDR3 length: 17 residues. In germline, CDR1 is GTSNPN, CDR2 SVGIG (reference sequence). CDR3 in DNA: TGTGCCTACTCGGGACAGGGGCCCGCTTTCCCCACAGATACGCAGTATTTT. Protein sequence: CAYSGQGPAFPTDTQYF.

The genes are TRBV6-5 and TRBJ2-7; TRBD2 might be the D (5 bases). CDR3 length equals 15 residues. The V end lost 6 bases, the J end lost 2 bases, and 17 bases lay between the germline ends. From germline, CDR1 is MNHEY and CDR2 SVGAGI. This CDR3 reads CASRPLSGPPYEQYF. The CDR3 nucleotides are TGTGCCAGCAGACCCCTGAGCGGCCCCCCCTACGAGCAGTACTTC.

The chain has TRBV28 and TRBJ2-7, with 7 positions matching TRBD2. The CDR3 covers 18 residues. V lost 3 bases and J lost 1; bases outside the gene matches: 15. Per germline, CDR1 MDHEN and CDR2 SYDVKM. The CDR3 spells CASSFKGGKHPHSYEQYF. In nucleotides, the CDR3 is TGTGCCAGCAGTTTTAAGGGAGGGAAGCACCCGCATTCCTACGAGCAGTACTTC.

The chain couples TRBV6-1 to TRBJ2-2, with TRBD2 matching over 8 bases. Germline CDR1 MNHNS, CDR2 SASEGT. The CDR3 is 15 amino acids. Germline trimming cut 3 bases from V and 6 bases from J; bases unmatched to any gene: 6. This CDR3 reads CASSDTDGGAGELFF. The CDR3 DNA is TGTGCCAGCAGTGACACGGACGGGGGGGCCGGGGAGCTGTTTTTT.